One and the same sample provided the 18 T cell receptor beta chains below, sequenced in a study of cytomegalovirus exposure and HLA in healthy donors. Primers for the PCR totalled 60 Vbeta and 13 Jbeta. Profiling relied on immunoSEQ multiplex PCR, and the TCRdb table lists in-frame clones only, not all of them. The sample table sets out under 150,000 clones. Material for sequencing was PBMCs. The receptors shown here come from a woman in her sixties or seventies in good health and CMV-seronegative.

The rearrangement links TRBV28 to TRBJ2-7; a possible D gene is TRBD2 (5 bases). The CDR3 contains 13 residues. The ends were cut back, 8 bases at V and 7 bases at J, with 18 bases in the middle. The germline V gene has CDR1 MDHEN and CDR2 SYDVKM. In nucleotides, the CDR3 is TGTGCCAGCGTAACCCCCCCTACTAGTGAGCAGTACTTC. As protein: CASVTPPTSEQYF.

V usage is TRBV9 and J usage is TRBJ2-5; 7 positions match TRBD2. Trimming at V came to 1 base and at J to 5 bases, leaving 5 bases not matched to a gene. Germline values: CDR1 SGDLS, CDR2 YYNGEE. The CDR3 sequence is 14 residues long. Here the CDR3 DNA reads TGTGCCAGCAGCGTATGGGGGGGAGAGGAGACCCAGTACTTC. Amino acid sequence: CASSVWGGEETQYF.

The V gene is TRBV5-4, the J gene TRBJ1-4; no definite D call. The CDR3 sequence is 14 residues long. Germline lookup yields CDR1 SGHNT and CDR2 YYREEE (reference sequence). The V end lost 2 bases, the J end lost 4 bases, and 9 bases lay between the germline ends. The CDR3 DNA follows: TGTGCCAGCAGCTTCGGGGTTAATAATGAAAAACTGTTTTTT. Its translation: CASSFGVNNEKLFF.

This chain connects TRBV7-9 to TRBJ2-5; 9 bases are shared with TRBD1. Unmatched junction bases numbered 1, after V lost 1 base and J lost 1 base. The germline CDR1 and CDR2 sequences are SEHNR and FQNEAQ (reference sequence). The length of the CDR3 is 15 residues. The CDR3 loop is CASSLGDRVQETQYF. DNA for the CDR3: TGTGCCAGCAGCTTAGGGGACAGGGTCCAAGAGACCCAGTACTTC.

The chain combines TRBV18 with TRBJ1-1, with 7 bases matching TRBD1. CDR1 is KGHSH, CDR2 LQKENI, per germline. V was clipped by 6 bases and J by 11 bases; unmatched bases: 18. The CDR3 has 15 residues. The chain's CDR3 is CASSSGTEVRTMAFF. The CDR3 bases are TGTGCCAGCTCGTCCGGGACAGAGGTCCGGACGATGGCTTTCTTT. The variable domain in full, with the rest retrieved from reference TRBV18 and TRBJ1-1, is NAGVMQNPRHLVRRRGQEARLRCSPMKGHSHVYWYRQLPEEGLKFMVYLQKENIIDESGMPKERFSAEFPKEGPSILRIQQVVRGDSAAYFCASSSGTEVRTMAFFGQGTRLTVV.

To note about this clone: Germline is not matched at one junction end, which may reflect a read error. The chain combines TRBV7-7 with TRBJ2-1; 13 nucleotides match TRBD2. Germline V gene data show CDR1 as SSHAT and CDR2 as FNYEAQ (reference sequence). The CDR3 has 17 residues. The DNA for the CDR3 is TGTGCTAGCAGCCCCGGACTAGCGGGGGAAATGGGTAATGAGCAGTTCTTC. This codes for CASSPGLAGEMGNEQFF.

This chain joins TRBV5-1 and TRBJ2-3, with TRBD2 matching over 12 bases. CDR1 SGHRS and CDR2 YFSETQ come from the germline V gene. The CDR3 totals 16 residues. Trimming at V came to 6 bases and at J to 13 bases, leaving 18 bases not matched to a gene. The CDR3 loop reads CASNPHTTGSSGREYF. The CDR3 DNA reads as TGCGCCAGCAACCCTCACACTACCGGCTCTAGCGGGAGGGAGTATTTT.

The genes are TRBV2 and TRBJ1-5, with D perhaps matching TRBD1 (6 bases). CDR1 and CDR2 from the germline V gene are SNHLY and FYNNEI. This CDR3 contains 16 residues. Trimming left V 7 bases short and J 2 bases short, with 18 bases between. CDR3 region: CASTYRGAGRNQPQHF. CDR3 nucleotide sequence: TGTGCCAGCACTTATCGGGGGGCTGGGCGCAATCAGCCCCAGCATTTT.

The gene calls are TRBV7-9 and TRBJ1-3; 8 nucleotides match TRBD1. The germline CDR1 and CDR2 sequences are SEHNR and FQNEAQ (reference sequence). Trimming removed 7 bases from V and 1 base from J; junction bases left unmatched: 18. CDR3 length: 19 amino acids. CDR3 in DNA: TGTGCCAGCACCCTTAGCCTTGGACAGGGCACCATTTCTGGAAACACCATATATTTT. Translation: CASTLSLGQGTISGNTIYF.

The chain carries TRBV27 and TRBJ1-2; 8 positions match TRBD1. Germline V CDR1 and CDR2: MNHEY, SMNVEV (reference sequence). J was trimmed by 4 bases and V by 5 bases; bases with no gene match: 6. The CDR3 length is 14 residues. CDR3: CASSPTGGGYGYTF. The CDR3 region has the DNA TGTGCCAGCAGTCCTACAGGGGGTGGCTATGGCTACACCTTC.

CDR3 residues: CASSPPEGGELFF. CDR3 DNA: TGTGCCAGCTCACCACCTGAGGGCGGGGAGCTGTTTTTT. The chain has TRBV18 and TRBJ2-2, with a tentative D call TRBD2 (5 bases). The ends were cut back, 0 bases at V and 7 bases at J, with 6 bases in the middle. Germline V gene data show CDR1 as KGHSH and CDR2 as LQKENI. This CDR3 spans 13 amino acids.

The chain's CDR3 is CASGPTARGSYEQYF. Written as DNA, the CDR3 is TGTGCTAGTGGCCCGACCGCCAGGGGCTCCTACGAGCAGTACTTC. This chain uses TRBV12-5 with TRBJ2-7; D possibly corresponds to TRBD1 (6 bases). This CDR3 has 15 amino acids. Per germline, CDR1 LGHNT and CDR2 FRNRAP. V dropped 6 bases and J dropped 0 bases, with 15 bases sitting between them.

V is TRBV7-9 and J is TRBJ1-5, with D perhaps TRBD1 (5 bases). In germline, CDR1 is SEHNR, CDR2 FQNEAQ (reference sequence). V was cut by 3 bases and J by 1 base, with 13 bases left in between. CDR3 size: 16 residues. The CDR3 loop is CASSLAGAESNQPQHF. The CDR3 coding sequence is TGTGCCAGCAGCTTGGCTGGGGCCGAAAGCAATCAGCCCCAGCATTTT.

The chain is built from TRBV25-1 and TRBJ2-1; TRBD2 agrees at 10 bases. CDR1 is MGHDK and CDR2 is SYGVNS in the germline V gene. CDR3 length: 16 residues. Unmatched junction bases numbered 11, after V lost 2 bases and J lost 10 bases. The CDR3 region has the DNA TGTGCCAGCAGTGAACCCCAGCGGGAGGGCGTAGAAGAGCAGTTCTTC. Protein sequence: CASSEPQREGVEEQFF.

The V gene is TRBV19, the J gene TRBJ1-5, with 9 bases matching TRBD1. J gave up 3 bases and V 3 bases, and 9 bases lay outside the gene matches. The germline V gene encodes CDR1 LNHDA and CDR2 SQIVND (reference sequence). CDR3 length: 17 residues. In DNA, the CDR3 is TGTGCCAGTAGTATTCTCACGGGACAGGGCAACAATCAGCCCCAGCATTTT. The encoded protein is CASSILTGQGNNQPQHF. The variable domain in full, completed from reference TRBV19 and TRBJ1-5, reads DGGITQSPKYLFRKEGQNVTLSCEQNLNHDAMYWYRQDPGQGLRLIYYSQIVNDFQKGDIAEGYSVSREKKESFPLTVTSAQKNPTAFYLCASSILTGQGNNQPQHFGDGTRLSIL.

This CDR3 is CASSPIRGSDPYGYTF. The CDR3 bases are TGTGCCAGCAGCCCTATCCGGGGATCTGACCCCTATGGCTACACCTTC. The chain couples TRBV11-2 to TRBJ1-2; D gene ambiguous. V was pared by 5 bases and J by 4 bases, with 20 bases between. Germline V lookup: CDR1 SGHAT, CDR2 FQNNGV. The CDR3 spans 16 residues.

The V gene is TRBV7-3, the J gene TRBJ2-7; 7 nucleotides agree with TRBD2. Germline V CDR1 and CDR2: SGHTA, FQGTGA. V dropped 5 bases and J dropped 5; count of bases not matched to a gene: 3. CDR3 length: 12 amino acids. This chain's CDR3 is CASSPTSHEQYF. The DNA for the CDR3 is TGTGCCAGCAGCCCGACTAGCCACGAGCAGTACTTC.

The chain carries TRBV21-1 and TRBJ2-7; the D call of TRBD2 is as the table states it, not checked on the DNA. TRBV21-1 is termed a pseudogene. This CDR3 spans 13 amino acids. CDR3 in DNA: TGTGCCAGCCCCGGGACTAGCTCCCACGAGCAGTACTTC. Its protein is CASPGTSSHEQYF.